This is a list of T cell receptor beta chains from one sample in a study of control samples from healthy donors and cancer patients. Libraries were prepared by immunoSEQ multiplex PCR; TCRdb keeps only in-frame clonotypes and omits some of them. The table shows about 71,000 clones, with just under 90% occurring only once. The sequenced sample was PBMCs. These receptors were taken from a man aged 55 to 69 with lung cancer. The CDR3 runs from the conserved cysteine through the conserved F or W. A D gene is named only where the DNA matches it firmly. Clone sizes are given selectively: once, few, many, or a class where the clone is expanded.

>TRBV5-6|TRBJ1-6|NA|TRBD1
TGTGCCAGCAGCCTTACCGGGACAGGATATTCACCCCTCCACTTT
CASSLTGTGYSPLHF
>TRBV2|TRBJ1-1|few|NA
TGTGCCACCGGCGAGAGGAGGGAAGCTTTCTTT
CATGERREAFF
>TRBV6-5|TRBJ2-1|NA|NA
TGTGCCAGCAGTTCCCCCGGGACCGCCTTCAATGAGCAGTTCTTC
CASSSPGTAFNEQFF
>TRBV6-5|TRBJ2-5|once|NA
TGTGCCAGCAGGGGTTGGGGGACTGCACAAGAGACCCAGTACTTC
CASRGWGTAQETQYF
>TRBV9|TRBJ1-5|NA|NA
TGTGCCAGCAGCGTAAGCTTGGGGGAGAATCAGCCCCAGCATTTT
CASSVSLGENQPQHF
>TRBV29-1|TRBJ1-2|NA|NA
TGCAGCGTTGTAAGCAGGGAGCCAAACTATGGCTACACCTTC
CSVVSREPNYGYTF
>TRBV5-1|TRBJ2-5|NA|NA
TGCGCCAGCAGCTTAGAGGGAGCCCCGGGAGAGACCCAGTACTTC
CASSLEGAPGETQYF
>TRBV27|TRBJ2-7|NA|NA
TGTGCCAGCAGGTATTCCAGGGGAAGCGAGCAGTACTTC
CASRYSRGSEQYF
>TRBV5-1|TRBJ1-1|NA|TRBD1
TGCGCCAGCAGCTTGGGACAGGGGGCGTTCACTGAAGCTTTCTTT
CASSLGQGAFTEAFF
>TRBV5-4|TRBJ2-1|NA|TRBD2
TGTGCCAGCAGCTTGGGCGGGGGGCGATCCTACAATGAGCAGTTCTTC
CASSLGGGRSYNEQFF
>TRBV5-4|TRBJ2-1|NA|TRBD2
TGTGCCAGCAGCTTGTCTAGCGGGGGGGTATATGAGCAGTTCTTC
CASSLSSGGVYEQFF
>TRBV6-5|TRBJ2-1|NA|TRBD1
TGTGCCAGCAGCCGGGACAGGGGGCACAATGAGCAGTTCTTC
CASSRDRGHNEQFF
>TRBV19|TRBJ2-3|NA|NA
TGTGCCAGTAGTACCCGGACTAGCACAGATACGCAGTATTTT
CASSTRTSTDTQYF
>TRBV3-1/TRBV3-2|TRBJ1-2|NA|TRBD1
TGTGCCAGCAGCGGTGGGCAGGGGGGCAACTATGGCTACACCTTC
CASSGGQGGNYGYTF
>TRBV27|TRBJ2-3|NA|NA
TGTGCCAGCAGTTTCGGAAGCACGCAGTATTTT
CASSFGSTQYF
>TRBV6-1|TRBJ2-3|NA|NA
TGTGCCAGCAGTGAAAAGAGAGATACGCAGTATTTT
CASSEKRDTQYF
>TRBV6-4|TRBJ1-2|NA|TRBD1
TGTGCCAGCAGGCGACAGGGGGAAAGTGGCTACACCTTC
CASRRQGESGYTF
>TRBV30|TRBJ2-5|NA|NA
TGTGCCTGGGGGCCCGGACAGACCCAGTACTTC
CAWGPGQTQYF
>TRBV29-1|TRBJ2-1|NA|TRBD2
TGCAGCGTTCCATCCGGGACTAGTCGTTTCTTC
CSVPSGTSRFF
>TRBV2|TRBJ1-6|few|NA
TGTGCCAGCAGGGCCCTCGGGTTCGGGGGTAATTCACCCCTCCACTTT
CASRALGFGGNSPLHF
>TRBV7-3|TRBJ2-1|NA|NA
TGTGCCAGCAGCGCCGGGACAACGCCGAGCTCCTACAATGAGCAGTTCTTC
CASSAGTTPSSYNEQFF
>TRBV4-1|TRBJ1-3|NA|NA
TGCGCCAGCAGCCGGGTTTCGCAGGGCACGTCTGGAAACACCATATATTTT
CASSRVSQGTSGNTIYF
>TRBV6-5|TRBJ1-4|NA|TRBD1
TGTGCCAGCGGACAGGGGGCGTACGAAAAACTGTTTTTT
CASGQGAYEKLFF
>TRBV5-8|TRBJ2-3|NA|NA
TGTGCCAGCAGCTCGGAGGCTAGGGAGCCACCAGATACGCAGTATTTT
CASSSEAREPPDTQYF
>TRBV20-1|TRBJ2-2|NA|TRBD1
TGCAGTGCTAGTTCTATTGGGACAGGACACACCGGGGAGCTGTTTTTT
CSASSIGTGHTGELFF
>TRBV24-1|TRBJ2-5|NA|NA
TGTGCCACCAGTGACATCCTTGGACGCGGACGGGAGACCCAGTACTTC
CATSDILGRGRETQYF
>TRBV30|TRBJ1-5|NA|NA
TGTGCCTGGAGCGGACAGAACAATCAGCCCCAGCATTTT
CAWSGQNNQPQHF
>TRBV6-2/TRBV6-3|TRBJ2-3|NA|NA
TGTGCCAGCAGCCCGGAAGATACGCAGTATTTT
CASSPEDTQYF
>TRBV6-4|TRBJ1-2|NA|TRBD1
TGTGCCAGCAGTCCCGGGACAGGGACGAGCTATGGCTACACCTTC
CASSPGTGTSYGYTF
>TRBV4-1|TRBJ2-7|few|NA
TGCGCCAGCAGCTTCCGGGACAGCGGGTACGAGCAGTACTTC
CASSFRDSGYEQYF
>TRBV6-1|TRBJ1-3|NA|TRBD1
TGTGCCAGCAGTGAACGAGGGGGCAACACCATATATTTT
CASSERGGNTIYF
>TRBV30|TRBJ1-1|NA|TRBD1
TGTGCCTGGAGGGAGACAGGGAGTGGTGAAGCTTTCTTT
CAWRETGSGEAFF
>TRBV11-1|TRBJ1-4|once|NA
TGTGCCAGCAGCTCTTCGGGACTAACTAATGAAAAACTGTTTTTT
CASSSSGLTNEKLFF
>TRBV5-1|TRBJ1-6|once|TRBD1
TGCGCCAGCAGCCAAGACAGGGTTGGGATTTCACCCCTCCACTTT
CASSQDRVGISPLHF
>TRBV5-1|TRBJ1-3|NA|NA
TGCGCCAGCAGCTTGGCCGGTATCTCTGGAAACACCATATATTTT
CASSLAGISGNTIYF
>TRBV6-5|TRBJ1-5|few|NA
TGTGCCAGCAGGGACAGAGCATATAGCAATCAGCCCCAGCATTTT
CASRDRAYSNQPQHF
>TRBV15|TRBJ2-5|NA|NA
TGTGCCACCAGGGGGGAGACCCAGTACTTC
CATRGETQYF
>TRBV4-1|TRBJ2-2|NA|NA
TGCGCCAGCAGCCTACTCCTAACGAACACCGGGGAGCTGTTTTTT
CASSLLLTNTGELFF
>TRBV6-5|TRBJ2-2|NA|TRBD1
TGTGCCAGCAGGGGACAGGGAGACACCGGGGAGCTGTTTTTT
CASRGQGDTGELFF
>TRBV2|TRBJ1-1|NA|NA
TGTGCCAGCAGTAAAGACACGAACACTGAAGCTTTCTTT
CASSKDTNTEAFF
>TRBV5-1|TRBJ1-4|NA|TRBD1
TGCGCCAGCAGCGCGGGACAGGGGTTGGAAAAACTGTTTTTT
CASSAGQGLEKLFF
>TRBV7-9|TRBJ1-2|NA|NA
TGTGCCAGCAGCTTAGAGGGCGGCTACACCTTC
CASSLEGGYTF
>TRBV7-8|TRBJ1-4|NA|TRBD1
TGTGCCAGCAGCCGAGGGACAGGGACTGAAAAACTGTTTTTT
CASSRGTGTEKLFF
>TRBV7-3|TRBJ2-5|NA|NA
TGTGCCAGCAGCTTAGGGACTTCAGATGGAGAGACCCAGTACTTC
CASSLGTSDGETQYF
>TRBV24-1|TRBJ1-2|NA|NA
TGTGCCACCAGTGATCCAACCAGGGCGGGCTATGGCTACACCTTC
CATSDPTRAGYGYTF
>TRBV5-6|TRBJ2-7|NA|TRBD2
TGTGCCAGCAGCCTCAGACTAGCGGGGCGCTACGAGCAGTACTTC
CASSLRLAGRYEQYF
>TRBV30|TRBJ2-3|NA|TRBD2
TGTGCCTGGAGACTAGCGGGGGGGCCGATAGATACGCAGTATTTT
CAWRLAGGPIDTQYF